A selection of T cell receptor beta chains follows, all from one sample in a study of blood T cell repertoires in COVID-19. TCRdb's copy holds only in-frame clones and misses some; the assay was immunoSEQ multiplex PCR. The table includes about 96,000 clones, roughly 80% detected once. Sequenced: peripheral blood. The receptors were sampled from a woman aged 55-69 years with acute or convalescent COVID-19. The CDR3 runs from the conserved cysteine through the conserved F or W. A D gene is named only where the DNA matches it firmly. Expanded clones get a size class; other rows say once, few or many, or leave the size out.

V	D	size	J	CDR3	DNA
TRBV15	NA	NA	TRBJ1-5	CATSRDPGSSNQPQHF	TGTGCCACCAGCAGAGATCCGGGATCCAGCAATCAGCCCCAGCATTTT
TRBV30	NA	NA	TRBJ2-1	CAWSVSRDEQFF	TGTGCCTGGAGTGTAAGCCGGGATGAGCAGTTCTTC
TRBV14	NA	once	TRBJ1-6	CASSQDRGSTIHF	TGTGCCAGCAGCCAAGATCGTGGGAGTACTATCCACTTT
TRBV28	NA	NA	TRBJ1-2	CAGGDNYGYTF	TGTGCAGGGGGTGATAACTATGGCTACACCTTC
TRBV4-3	NA	few	TRBJ1-6	CASSQGGERSPLHF	TGCGCCAGCAGCCAAGGGGGGGAGCGATCACCCCTCCACTTT
TRBV7-3	TRBD1	NA	TRBJ1-6	CASSLIGTGFSPLHF	TGTGCCAGCAGCTTAATAGGGACAGGGTTCTCACCCCTCCACTTT
TRBV28	TRBD1	NA	TRBJ1-3	CASTELQGVVNTIYF	TGTGCCAGCACCGAGCTACAGGGGGTGGTAAACACCATATATTTT
TRBV11-3	NA	NA	TRBJ1-6	CASSLESRVWSPLHF	TGTGCCAGCAGCTTAGAGTCGAGGGTATGGTCACCCCTCCACTTT
TRBV5-4	TRBD1	NA	TRBJ1-1	CASSLAGGGAEAFF	TGTGCCAGCAGCTTGGCAGGGGGCGGGGCTGAAGCTTTCTTT
TRBV7-3	NA	once	TRBJ2-2	CASSSGQYGPTGELFF	TGTGCCAGCAGCTCCGGACAATATGGGCCCACCGGGGAGCTGTTTTTT
TRBV6-7	TRBD1	NA	TRBJ2-3	CASSYLTGSLTDTQYF	TGTGCCAGCAGTTACTTGACAGGGTCCCTCACAGATACGCAGTATTTT
TRBV6-1	NA	NA	TRBJ1-5	CASSDSVYSNQPQHF	TGTGCCAGCAGTGATTCAGTTTACAGCAATCAGCCCCAGCATTTT
TRBV6-5	NA	NA	TRBJ1-1	CASSLGQNTEAFF	TGTGCCAGCAGCCTGGGACAGAACACTGAAGCTTTCTTT
TRBV7-3	NA	NA	TRBJ2-7	CASSLYGGPDYEQYF	TGTGCCAGCAGCCTTTACGGGGGGCCCGACTACGAGCAGTACTTC
TRBV28	NA	NA	TRBJ2-1	CASSPPAYNEQFF	TGTGCCAGCAGTCCTCCGGCCTACAATGAGCAGTTCTTC
TRBV27	TRBD1	NA	TRBJ1-6	CASSPPRQGRHSPLHF	TGTGCCAGCAGTCCCCCCAGACAGGGCAGGCATTCACCCCTCCACTTT
TRBV6-5	NA	NA	TRBJ2-7	CASSYSGQGPYEQYF	TGTGCCAGCAGTTACTCGGGGCAGGGCCCCTACGAGCAGTACTTC
TRBV3-1/TRBV3-2	TRBD1	few	TRBJ1-1	CASSPSSTGWFAEAFF	TGTGCCAGCAGCCCGAGTTCGACAGGGTGGTTTGCTGAAGCTTTCTTT
TRBV4-1	TRBD1	NA	TRBJ1-1	CASSQTDRVTEAFF	TGCGCCAGCAGCCAGACGGACAGGGTCACTGAAGCTTTCTTT
TRBV10-3	TRBD2	NA	TRBJ2-5	CAIALGSGGRETQYF	TGTGCCATCGCCCTTGGTAGCGGGGGTCGGGAGACCCAGTACTTC
TRBV6-5	NA	NA	TRBJ2-7	CASTAQGPYEQYF	TGTGCCAGCACCGCACAGGGTCCCTACGAGCAGTACTTC
TRBV19	NA	NA	TRBJ2-1	CASTPQGQGGWNEQFF	TGTGCCAGTACCCCTCAGGGGCAGGGGGGATGGAATGAGCAGTTCTTC
TRBV7-9	NA	NA	TRBJ1-2	CASSPIRSPGGYSLYGYTF	TGTGCCAGCAGCCCGATACGTTCCCCGGGGGGGTATTCCCTGTATGGCTACACCTTC
TRBV6-4	NA	NA	TRBJ2-3	CASSPTPTDTQYF	TGTGCCAGCAGCCCCACACCGACAGATACGCAGTATTTT
TRBV18	NA	few	TRBJ1-3	CASSLSTGGGNTIYF	TGTGCCAGCTCGCTATCGACAGGCGGTGGAAACACCATATATTTT
TRBV2	NA	few	TRBJ2-7	CASRPRVGLSYEQYF	TGTGCCAGCAGACCCCGGGTTGGACTCTCCTACGAGCAGTACTTC
TRBV9	NA	NA	TRBJ1-2	CASSVDSMEIYGYTF	TGTGCCAGCAGCGTAGATAGCATGGAAATCTATGGCTACACCTTC
TRBV12-5	TRBD2	NA	TRBJ2-7	CASGFKGGGEQYF	TGTGCTAGTGGTTTTAAAGGCGGGGGCGAGCAGTACTTC
TRBV11-3	NA	NA	TRBJ2-7	CASSLVGGDSYEQYF	TGTGCCAGCAGCTTAGTAGGCGGGGACAGCTACGAGCAGTACTTC
TRBV3-1/TRBV3-2	NA	NA	TRBJ1-1	CASSPQPGRLNTEAFF	TGTGCCAGCAGCCCCCAACCCGGCAGGCTGAACACTGAAGCTTTCTTT
TRBV3-1/TRBV3-2	NA	NA	TRBJ2-1	CASSQDTGYNEQFF	TGTGCCAGCAGCCAAGATACGGGCTACAATGAGCAGTTCTTC
TRBV7-3	TRBD2	NA	TRBJ2-5	CASSLRGTSGGIQETQYF	TGTGCCAGCAGCTTAAGAGGGACTAGCGGGGGGATCCAAGAGACCCAGTACTTC
TRBV5-4	NA	once	TRBJ1-1	CASSLDSKNTEAFF	TGTGCCAGCAGCCTGGACAGCAAGAACACTGAAGCTTTCTTT
TRBV2	NA	NA	TRBJ1-2	CASTLTANYGYTF	TGTGCCAGCACCCTGACAGCTAACTATGGCTACACCTTC
TRBV4-1	NA	NA	TRBJ2-5	CASSPAGLDSQETQYF	TGCGCCAGCAGCCCCGCTGGGCTGGACTCGCAAGAGACCCAGTACTTC
TRBV11-1	TRBD1	NA	TRBJ1-2	CASSQRTGNGYTF	TGTGCCAGCAGCCAACGGACAGGGAATGGCTACACCTTC
TRBV18	TRBD1	NA	TRBJ2-1	CASSVGTGGFNEQFF	TGTGCCAGCTCAGTCGGGACAGGGGGCTTTAATGAGCAGTTCTTC
TRBV5-4	TRBD1	NA	TRBJ1-1	CASSLGGGRTEAFF	TGTGCCAGCAGCTTGGGAGGGGGCCGGACTGAAGCTTTCTTT
TRBV30	NA	once	TRBJ2-3	CAWSESAAAQYF	TGTGCCTGGAGCGAGAGCGCGGCTGCGCAGTATTTT
TRBV7-3	NA	many	TRBJ2-6	CASSLRFGESNVLTF	TGTGCCAGCAGCTTAAGGTTCGGGGAGTCCAACGTCCTGACTTTC
TRBV7-9	NA	NA	TRBJ1-3	CASNPLGQVGNTIYF	TGTGCCAGCAATCCCCTGGGGCAAGTCGGAAACACCATATATTTT
TRBV4-3	NA	NA	TRBJ2-5	CASSQEFQGRETQYF	TGCGCCAGCAGCCAAGAATTCCAGGGCAGAGAGACCCAGTACTTC
TRBV24-1	TRBD1	NA	TRBJ1-5	CATRDRDNQPQHF	TGTGCCACCCGGGACAGGGACAATCAGCCCCAGCATTTT
TRBV7-8	NA	NA	TRBJ1-1	CASSLVWKGENTEAFF	TGTGCCAGCAGCTTAGTTTGGAAAGGGGAAAACACTGAAGCTTTCTTT
TRBV10-1	NA	NA	TRBJ1-1	CARILQGRAFF	TGCGCCAGGATATTACAGGGACGGGCTTTCTTT
TRBV11-3	NA	NA	TRBJ1-1	CATQGVATEAFF	TGTGCCACACAAGGGGTGGCCACTGAAGCTTTCTTT
TRBV3-1/TRBV3-2	TRBD1	NA	TRBJ1-6	CASSRGGQNSPLHF	TGTGCCAGCAGCCGAGGGGGACAGAATTCACCCCTCCACTTT
TRBV7-2	TRBD1	NA	TRBJ1-6	CASSYRTGENSPLHF	TGTGCCAGCAGCTACCGGACAGGGGAAAATTCACCCCTCCACTTT
TRBV10-2	NA	NA	TRBJ1-1	CASTIRAGATEAFF	TGCGCCAGCACAATCCGGGCAGGGGCCACTGAAGCTTTCTTT
TRBV5-4	NA	NA	TRBJ1-2	CASSLEYQGYTF	TGTGCCAGCAGCTTGGAGTACCAGGGCTACACCTTC
TRBV24-1	TRBD2	once	TRBJ2-7	CATSDLTSGGYEQYF	TGTGCCACCAGTGATTTGACTAGCGGGGGATACGAGCAGTACTTC
TRBV19	NA	once	TRBJ1-2	CASSKRTDYGYTF	TGTGCCAGTAGTAAGCGGACGGATTATGGCTACACCTTC
TRBV10-3	TRBD1	NA	TRBJ2-5	CAITRDRGETQYF	TGTGCCATCACCCGGGACAGGGGTGAGACCCAGTACTTC
TRBV5-1	NA	NA	TRBJ2-2	CASSLGSGSLNTGELFF	TGCGCCAGCAGCTTGGGTTCGGGGTCCCTGAACACCGGGGAGCTGTTTTTT
TRBV7-2	NA	NA	TRBJ2-7	CASALQSTVGEQYF	TGTGCCAGCGCCCTCCAAAGTACTGTTGGCGAGCAGTACTTC
TRBV19	NA	NA	TRBJ1-5	CASSVQENQPQHF	TGTGCCAGTAGTGTACAGGAGAATCAGCCCCAGCATTTT
TRBV6-5	TRBD1	NA	TRBJ2-7	CASSRDRGTREQYF	TGTGCCAGCAGCCGGGACAGGGGAACGAGGGAGCAGTACTTC
TRBV4-1	NA	NA	TRBJ1-3	CASSQHPRGSGNTIYF	TGCGCCAGCAGCCAACACCCCAGGGGTTCTGGAAACACCATATATTTT
TRBV15	NA	NA	TRBJ2-5	CATSWTFQETQYF	TGTGCCACCAGCTGGACTTTTCAAGAGACCCAGTACTTC
TRBV27	TRBD1	NA	TRBJ1-3	CASSLRGPGSVSGNTIYF	TGTGCCAGCAGCCTCAGGGGGCCAGGCTCGGTCTCTGGAAACACCATATATTTT